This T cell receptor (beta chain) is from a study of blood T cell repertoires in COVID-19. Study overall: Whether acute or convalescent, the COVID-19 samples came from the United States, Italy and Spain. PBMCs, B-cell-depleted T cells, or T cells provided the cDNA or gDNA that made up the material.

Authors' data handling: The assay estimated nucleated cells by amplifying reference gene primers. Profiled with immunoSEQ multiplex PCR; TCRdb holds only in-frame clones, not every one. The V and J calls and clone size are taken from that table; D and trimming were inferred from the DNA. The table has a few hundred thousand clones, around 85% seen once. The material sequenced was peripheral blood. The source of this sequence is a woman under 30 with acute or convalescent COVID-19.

The CDR3 reads CASSKQGQGSYEQYF. In DNA form, the CDR3 reads TGTGCCAGCAGTAAGCAGGGACAGGGCTCCTACGAGCAGTACTTC. This chain uses TRBV5-8 with TRBJ2-7; 9 bases fit TRBD1. After removal of 5 bases from V and 0 bases from J, the junction contained 6 bases not matched to a gene. CDR1 SGHTS and CDR2 YDEGEE come from the germline V gene. This CDR3 comprises 15 residues.